Shown below are 10 T cell receptor beta chains from a single sample sequenced in a study of Graves' ophthalmopathy and Graves' hyperthyroidism. Researchers took RNA transcripts and amplified TCR beta CDR3 regions from them. HTBI primers primed a first-round RT-PCR, and a second-round multiplex PCR followed. Each CDR3 protein gets one entry after TCRdb re-called the multiplex PCR reads with MiXCR. This sample has around 340,000 distinct CDR3 sequences, with under 20% found just once. Specimen: peripheral blood. These receptors all stem from an adult man with Graves' ophthalmopathy.

This clonotype was counted between two and nine times. Relative to the germline gene, one junction end is altered; a read error may explain this. This chain uses TRBV6-5 with TRBJ1-2; 7 nucleotides line up with TRBD1. The CDR3 is 16 amino acids. Germline lookup yields CDR1 MNHEY and CDR2 SVGAGI. The CDR3 region is CASSSTPIGTVDGYIF. As DNA, the CDR3 is TGTGCCAGCAGTTCTACTCCAATCGGGACAGTTGATGGCTACATCTTC.

This clonotype was observed a handful of times. A much larger clone sits a single nucleotide away, making a read error possible. This chain links TRBV25-1 with TRBJ2-5; TRBD1 matches 8 bases. The CDR3 totals 14 residues. V was clipped by 1 base and J by 5 bases; unmatched bases: 3. In germline, CDR1 is MGHDK, CDR2 SYGVNS. This CDR3 is CASSELDRAETQYF. CDR3 coding DNA: TGTGCCAGCAGTGAATTGGACAGGGCCGAGACCCAGTACTTC.

This clonotype was seen only once. This may come from a read error, since a much larger clone is one base off. The gene calls are TRBV5-1 and TRBJ2-5, with D unclear. The CDR3 spans 15 residues. Germline-derived CDR1 and CDR2 are SGHRS and YFSETQ. Trimming stripped 1 base from V and 9 bases from J, with 19 bases between. As DNA, the CDR3 is TGCGCCAGCAGCTTGTCGGGTCTGCATGAGAGGTCCCAGTACTTC. Its protein is CASSLSGLHERSQYF.

The chain recombines TRBV20-1 with TRBJ1-1; D uncertain. Germline V lookup: CDR1 DFQATT, CDR2 SNEGSKA (reference sequence). The CDR3 has 11 amino acids. The V end lost 7 bases, the J end lost 1 base, and 7 bases lay between the germline ends. CDR3 in DNA: TGCAGTGGGACGTCGAACACTGAAGCTTTCTTT. Its translation: CSGTSNTEAFF.

The genes are TRBV4-1 and TRBJ1-1, with TRBD1 matching 11 bases. The germline CDR1 and CDR2 sequences are MGHRA and YSYEKL. The CDR3 totals 16 residues. V dropped 4 bases and J dropped 3; count of bases not matched to a gene: 7. The CDR3 nucleotides are TGCGCCAGCAGCCGAACGGGACAGGGGGGTCACACTGAAGCTTTCTTT. Translation: CASSRTGQGGHTEAFF.

This clonotype was counted ten times or more. The chain carries TRBV20-1 and TRBJ1-2, with a weak D call TRBD1 (5 bases). V was trimmed by 6 bases and J by 2 bases, leaving 13 bases between them. This CDR3 region has 13 residues. Germline V gives CDR1 DFQATT, CDR2 SNEGSKA (reference sequence). CDR3 sequence: CSAGGRANYGYTF. The CDR3 DNA follows: TGCAGTGCCGGCGGCAGGGCAAACTATGGCTACACCTTC.

This clonotype was seen more than once but under ten times. The V gene is TRBV14, the J gene TRBJ2-2; 12 bases line up with TRBD2. CDR1 and CDR2 (germline): SGHDN, FVKESK. The CDR3 length is 19 residues. J gave up 3 bases and V 0 bases, and 8 bases lay outside the gene matches. The CDR3 DNA is TGTGCCAGCAGCCAAGAACGTCCTAGCGGGAGGGTCGACACCGGGGAGCTGTTTTTT. Translated, it gives CASSQERPSGRVDTGELFF.

A few counts support this clonotype. The rearrangement uses TRBV29-1 and TRBJ2-5, with 7 nucleotides matching TRBD2. The CDR3 is made up of 12 amino acids. The germline V gene encodes CDR1 SQVTM and CDR2 ANQGSEA. V gave up 4 bases and J gave up 2 bases; unmatched junction bases: 1. CDR3 amino acids: CSVGEGQETQYF. CDR3 sequence (DNA): TGCAGCGTTGGGGAGGGACAAGAGACCCAGTACTTC.

This clonotype has a handful of counts. This chain uses TRBV19 with TRBJ1-5; no reliable D call. The germline gives CDR1 LNHDA, CDR2 SQIVND (reference sequence). V lost 5 bases, J lost 2 bases, and 10 bases lay in between. The CDR3 consists of 14 residues. CDR3 DNA: TGTGCCAGTAGTCCCCGACTTGGCAATCAGCCCCAGCATTTT. This codes for CASSPRLGNQPQHF.

This clonotype was seen at least ten times. V and J are TRBV2 and TRBJ2-2; either TRBD1 or TRBD2 may supply D (5 bases each). Germline loops: CDR1 SNHLY, CDR2 FYNNEI. Trimming removed 7 bases from V and 4 bases from J, with 16 bases in between. This CDR3 region has 15 residues. In DNA, the CDR3 is TGTGCCAGCAAGGCTGGGGGAAGGGCCACCGGGGAGCTGTTTTTT. Its protein is CASKAGGRATGELFF.